Given below is one T cell receptor (beta chain) in context. The antigen is undetermined. This specimen belongs to a study of CD8+CD57+ T cells in acquired aplastic anemia. Study at large: The DNA of sorted CD4+ and CD8+ cells averaged approximately 3.2 ug. Approximately 10 million reads, on average, were obtained for CD4+ cells from healthy donors. Overall study findings and caveats: Patients and controls turned out to have 25 to 30 CD8+ CDR3 sequences in common.

Genomic DNA acted as the template from which TCR beta VDJ combination and CDR3 sequence profiling were carried out. Using its own MiXCR run on the reads, TCRdb lists one record per CDR3 protein. Here the sample spans about 400,000 distinct CDR3 sequences, around 68% being singletons. The germline gives CDR1 SGHTA, CDR2 FQGNSA. Trimming cost V 4 bases and J 2 bases; bases outside gene matches: 7. This CDR3 has 15 amino acids. The sequence was collected from a human donor in good health, serving as a control. V usage is TRBV7-2 and J usage is TRBJ2-7, with 8 bases fitting TRBD1. The sample was sorted CD4+, CD8+, or CD8+CD57+ T cells (not recorded which) from PBMCs. The CDR3 spells CASSCGQGLPYEQYF. In DNA, the CDR3 is TGTGCCAGCAGCTGTGGACAGGGCCTACCCTACGAGCAGTACTTC.